Shown below are 17 T cell receptor beta chains from a single sample sequenced in a study of blood T cell repertoires in COVID-19. The method was immunoSEQ multiplex PCR; TCRdb's version includes in-frame clones alone and lacks a portion of them. The table lists 95,000 to 150,000 clones, 90% of them singletons. The sample consisted of peripheral blood. These receptors were obtained from a woman aged 60-70 years with COVID-19, enrolled during active disease.

V is TRBV2 and J is TRBJ2-2, with D uncertain. Between the trimmed V and J ends, which lost 5 bases and 2 bases, there was a span of 6 bases. This CDR3 region has 13 residues. The V gene's germline CDR1 is SNHLY and CDR2 FYNNEI. This chain's CDR3 is CASSSRNTGELFF. The CDR3 nucleotides read TGTGCCAGCAGTTCGCGCAACACCGGGGAGCTGTTTTTT.

Here the CDR3 DNA reads TGTGCCAGCAGTCCGGGGGTAGGAAACACCATATATTTT. It codes for CASSPGVGNTIYF. The rearrangement links TRBV27 to TRBJ1-3, with D possibly being TRBD1 (5 bases). The CDR3 has 13 amino acids. Germline-derived CDR1 and CDR2 are MNHEY and SMNVEV (reference sequence). V was shortened by 5 bases and J by 4 bases, with 9 bases between the two germline ends.

This chain links TRBV5-5 with TRBJ2-2; D not resolved. The germline V and J ends were trimmed by 0 bases and 5 bases, with 5 bases remaining between them. The V gene's germline CDR1 is SGHKS and CDR2 YYEKEE (reference sequence). The CDR3 runs to 13 residues. Here the CDR3 reads CASSLDRTGELFF. The CDR3 nucleotides read TGTGCCAGCAGCTTGGACCGGACCGGGGAGCTGTTTTTT.

The chain employs TRBV18 and TRBJ1-1, with 8 bases that match TRBD1. There are 16 residues in the CDR3. J was trimmed by 1 base and V by 4 bases; bases with no gene match: 8. Germline-derived CDR1 and CDR2 are KGHSH and LQKENI. CDR3 amino acids: CASSLGQDYWNTEAFF. CDR3 bases: TGTGCCAGCTCACTGGGACAGGACTACTGGAACACTGAAGCTTTCTTT.

The genes are TRBV9 and TRBJ1-5; possible D gene TRBD1, 6 bases. With 4 bases removed from V and 4 bases from J, the gap between germline ends came to 12 bases. CDR3 length equals 14 residues. CDR1 is SGDLS, CDR2 YYNGEE, per germline. The CDR3 DNA is TGTGCCAGCAGCCCAGGGGTCTCGAATCAGCCCCAGCATTTT. Amino acid sequence: CASSPGVSNQPQHF. The full variable domain, with the rest looked up from reference TRBV9 and TRBJ1-5, is DSGVTQTPKHLITATGQRVTLRCSPRSGDLSVYWYQQSLDQGLQFLIQYYNGEERAKGNILERFSAQQFPDLHSELNLSSLELGDSALYFCASSPGVSNQPQHFGDGTRLSIL.

V gene TRBV2 combines with J gene TRBJ2-6; no reliable D call. The V gene's germline CDR1 is SNHLY and CDR2 FYNNEI. Trimming cost V 2 bases and J 0 bases, with 8 bases left between them. This CDR3 is 16 amino acids long. CDR3 protein: CASSEWPRSGANVLTF. CDR3 in DNA: TGTGCCAGCAGTGAATGGCCCCGCTCTGGGGCCAACGTCCTGACTTTC.

This chain connects TRBV6-5 to TRBJ1-3; 7 bases map to TRBD1. The germline CDR1 and CDR2 sequences are MNHEY and SVGAGI. Trimming removed 5 bases from V and 0 bases from J; junction bases left unmatched: 4. This CDR3 region has 15 residues. CDR3 region: CASSRDRPSGNTIYF. The CDR3 bases are TGTGCCAGCAGTAGGGACAGACCCTCTGGAAACACCATATATTTT.

The CDR3 DNA follows: TGCGCCAGCAGCTTAGAGGGGGCGCTTTCTGGAAACACCATATATTTT. Translated: CASSLEGALSGNTIYF. The chain uses TRBV5-1 and TRBJ1-3, with 7 nucleotides matching TRBD1. Germline values: CDR1 SGHRS, CDR2 YFSETQ. V shed 2 bases, J shed 1 base, and the junction held 6 bases outside the gene matches. The CDR3 spans 16 residues.

This clone was observed once. This chain links TRBV4-2 with TRBJ1-1; no definite D call. Per the germline V gene, CDR1 is LGHNA and CDR2 is YNFKEQ. This CDR3 region has 15 residues. Trimming took off 4 bases at V and 0 bases at J, with 12 bases between the two ends. This chain's CDR3 is CASSPSHQMNTEAFF. As DNA, the CDR3 is TGTGCCAGCAGCCCGTCACACCAGATGAACACTGAAGCTTTCTTT.

The CDR3 loop reads CASSLYSGSFEQYF. The CDR3 DNA sequence: TGTGCCAGCAGCTTGTACAGCGGTTCTTTTGAGCAGTACTTC. The chain recombines TRBV5-4 with TRBJ2-7; D might be TRBD2 (5 bases). Germline V gives CDR1 SGHNT, CDR2 YYREEE (reference sequence). V gave up 1 base and J gave up 7 bases, with 15 bases separating them. The CDR3 totals 14 residues.

The chain links TRBV4-2 to TRBJ1-3; D not certain. Trimming took off 0 bases at V and 4 bases at J, with 7 bases between the two ends. The CDR3 sequence is 14 residues long. Germline V CDR1 and CDR2: LGHNA, YNFKEQ. The CDR3 here is CASSQDGKGNTIYF. DNA of the CDR3: TGTGCCAGCAGCCAAGACGGGAAAGGAAACACCATATATTTT.

In regard to this clone: In this CDR3 the conserved last residue, phenylalanine or tryptophan, is missing, so a read error is likely. The DNA is left out, because the CDR3 cannot be placed on it with certainty; the CDR3 is given as TCRdb lists it. The V call is TRBV2, the J call TRBJ2-7; no DNA check was done on the table's D call, TRBD1. Germline V gene data show CDR1 as SNHLY and CDR2 as FYNNEI. The CDR3 adds up to 13 amino acids, both ends counted. CDR3 region: CASSDWGSSGTGN.

The chain joins TRBV14 to TRBJ2-1, with 10 bases aligning to TRBD2. The CDR3 covers 15 residues. Per germline, CDR1 SGHDN and CDR2 FVKESK. V was clipped by 4 bases and J by 7 bases; unmatched bases: 7. The CDR3 loop is CASSPLAGAGNEQFF. The CDR3, as DNA: TGTGCCAGCAGCCCCCTAGCGGGGGCGGGGAATGAGCAGTTCTTC. Supplemented by reference TRBV14 and TRBJ2-1, the full variable domain reads EAGVTQFPSHSVIEKGQTVTLRCDPISGHDNLYWYRRVMGKEIKFLLHFVKESKQDESGMPNNRFLAERTGGTYSTLKVQPAELEDSGVYFCASSPLAGAGNEQFFGPGTRLTVL.

V usage is TRBV11-2 and J usage is TRBJ1-1; D uncertain. The V end was cut by 3 bases, the J end by 1 base, with 9 bases between. This CDR3 is built from 14 residues. From germline, CDR1 is SGHAT and CDR2 FQNNGV. The DNA of the CDR3 is TGTGCCAGCAGCTTTGGTACAGAGAACACTGAAGCTTTCTTT. Protein: CASSFGTENTEAFF.

CDR3 region: CASSLKSGGTYEQYF. DNA for the CDR3: TGTGCCAGCAGCCTAAAAAGCGGGGGCACCTACGAGCAGTACTTC. The V call is TRBV5-4, the J call TRBJ2-7; 8 positions agree with TRBD2. Germline V gene lookup returns CDR1 SGHNT and CDR2 YYREEE (reference sequence). CDR3 size: 15 residues. V trimming: 4 bases; J trimming: 2 bases; junction bases outside the gene matches: 8.

V usage is TRBV3-1 (or the pseudogene TRBV3-2) and J usage is TRBJ2-3; the D gene is possibly TRBD2 (5 bases). The V gene's germline CDR1 is LGHDT and CDR2 YNNKEL (reference sequence). Trimming cost V 4 bases and J 2 bases, with 13 bases left between them. The CDR3 length is 15 residues. CDR3 DNA sequence: TGTGCCAGCAGCCTAGGAACGGGAATCACAGATACGCAGTATTTT. It translates to CASSLGTGITDTQYF.

This clone was observed a single time. CDR3 in DNA: TGTGCCAGTAGATGGACCCAGGGGCAGCCCCAGCATTTT. It codes for CASRWTQGQPQHF. The gene calls are TRBV19 and TRBJ1-5; TRBD1 might be the D (6 bases). Trimming shortened V by 6 bases and J by 7 bases, and 13 bases separated the two germline ends. CDR1 is LNHDA, CDR2 SQIVND, per germline (reference sequence). The CDR3 loop spans 13 amino acids. Full variable domain (missing parts from reference TRBV19 and TRBJ1-5): DGGITQSPKYLFRKEGQNVTLSCEQNLNHDAMYWYRQDPGQGLRLIYYSQIVNDFQKGDIAEGYSVSREKKESFPLTVTSAQKNPTAFYLCASRWTQGQPQHFGDGTRLSIL.